These 12 T cell receptor beta chains came from one sample sequenced in a study of cytomegalovirus exposure and HLA in healthy donors. With 60 Vbeta and 13 Jbeta primers, the PCR was carried out. Method: immunoSEQ multiplex PCR; TCRdb's copy keeps in-frame clones and lacks some. This table has about 160,000 clones, approximately 79% appearing once. Sequences were obtained from PBMCs. The source of these receptors is a man aged 40-55 years in good health and CMV-seropositive.

The chain joins TRBV7-2 to TRBJ2-5; no reliable D call. CDR3 length: 13 residues. The germline V gene encodes CDR1 SGHTA and CDR2 FQGNSA. Trimming took off 7 bases at V and 7 bases at J, with 16 bases between the two ends. Here the CDR3 reads CASTPDMLGTQYF. Here the CDR3 DNA reads TGTGCCAGCACCCCTGACATGTTAGGGACCCAGTACTTC.

V gene TRBV6-6 combines with J gene TRBJ2-2; TRBD1 aligns across 10 bases. J was trimmed by 0 bases and V by 7 bases; bases with no gene match: 5. Germline V gives CDR1 MNHNY, CDR2 SVGAGI (reference sequence). This CDR3 region has 16 residues. This chain's CDR3 is CASTTGQGANTGELFF. As DNA, the CDR3 is TGTGCCAGCACCACCGGACAGGGGGCGAACACCGGGGAGCTGTTTTTT.

The rearrangement links TRBV9 to TRBJ1-6, with 9 bases lining up with TRBD1. Germline V gene sequence: CDR1 SGDLS, CDR2 YYNGEE. This CDR3 region has 14 residues. V shed 7 bases and J 6 bases; nucleotides not matched to a gene: 5. The CDR3 sequence: CASGQGSFNSPLHF. The CDR3 nucleotides are TGTGCCAGCGGACAGGGGAGTTTTAATTCACCCCTCCACTTT. The whole variable domain, remainder taken from reference TRBV9 and TRBJ1-6, is DSGVTQTPKHLITATGQRVTLRCSPRSGDLSVYWYQQSLDQGLQFLIQYYNGEERAKGNILERFSAQQFPDLHSELNLSSLELGDSALYFCASGQGSFNSPLHFGNGTRLTVT.

This clone was recorded only once. V gene TRBV7-9 combines with J gene TRBJ2-7; 8 bases are a match to TRBD2. V was pared by 1 base and J by 3 bases, with 5 bases of the junction left unmatched. The CDR3 runs 15 residues. Germline V gene lookup returns CDR1 SEHNR and CDR2 FQNEAQ (reference sequence). The CDR3 DNA reads TGTGCCAGCAGCTTAGTAGCGGGACCTCACTACGAGCAGTACTTC. It is translated as CASSLVAGPHYEQYF.

In this sample, this clone turned up a few times. The chain uses TRBV29-1 and TRBJ1-2; TRBD1 is a possible D gene (5 bases). This CDR3 contains 13 residues. The ends were cut back, 1 base at V and 8 bases at J, with 14 bases in the middle. The V gene's germline CDR1 is SQVTM and CDR2 ANQGSEA. Written as DNA, the CDR3 is TGCAGCGTTGAAGGAATGGGGGGAATAGGCTACACCTTC. This encodes CSVEGMGGIGYTF.

The CDR3 bases are TGTGCCAGCTCTGCGTGGGGGGTTTCGAACTATGGCTACACCTTC. Its protein product is CASSAWGVSNYGYTF. This chain joins TRBV6-5 and TRBJ1-2, with D possibly matching TRBD1 (5 bases). The V gene lost 8 bases and the J gene lost 2 bases, with 18 bases spanning the gap. This CDR3 has 15 residues. CDR1 is MNHEY, CDR2 SVGAGI, per germline.

About this clone: Other DNA sequences in the sample encode the same CDR3. The chain is built from TRBV4-3 and TRBJ2-6, with 10 bases aligning to TRBD1. The V segment lost 2 bases and the J segment 4 bases; nucleotides outside the gene matches: 14. Germline V lookup: CDR1 LGHNA, CDR2 YSLEER. The CDR3 is 20 residues long. The CDR3 DNA follows: TGCGCCAGCAGCCAACAAAGGGTCATTGGACAGGGGGGCGGGGCCAACGTCCTGACTTTC. Amino acids: CASSQQRVIGQGGGANVLTF.

V and J are TRBV6-5 and TRBJ2-7; D uncertain. This CDR3 comprises 11 residues. Germline V gene sequence: CDR1 MNHEY, CDR2 SVGAGI. The ends were cut back, 6 bases at V and 3 bases at J, with 6 bases in the middle. The CDR3 loop reads CASRSGYEQYF. CDR3 nucleotides: TGTGCCAGCAGATCGGGCTACGAGCAGTACTTC.

The CDR3 loop is CAISVEGADTGELFF. CDR3 bases: TGTGCCATCAGTGTGGAGGGGGCTGACACCGGGGAGCTGTTTTTT. The chain is built from TRBV10-3 and TRBJ2-2, with D maybe TRBD1 (7 bases). Germline lookup yields CDR1 ENHRY and CDR2 SYGVKD. This CDR3 has 15 residues. V lost 4 bases, J lost 3 bases, and 12 bases lay in between.

In its sample, this clone was seen once. The gene calls are TRBV7-3 and TRBJ2-3; TRBD2 aligns across 8 bases. The germline CDR1 and CDR2 sequences are SGHTA and FQGTGA. The CDR3 length is 17 residues. Trimming cost V 0 bases and J 1 base; bases outside gene matches: 6. The CDR3 DNA follows: TGTGCCAGCAGCTTAACCCCGACTAGCGCAGGCACAGATACGCAGTATTTT. It is translated as CASSLTPTSAGTDTQYF.

The chain carries TRBV4-3 and TRBJ2-2; possible D gene TRBD2, 5 bases. Germline CDR1 LGHNA, CDR2 YSLEER. This CDR3 comprises 15 residues. Trimming took off 0 bases at V and 5 bases at J, with 10 bases between the two ends. CDR3 loop: CASSQDRRSTGELFF. As DNA, the CDR3 is TGCGCCAGCAGCCAAGATCGGAGGTCGACCGGGGAGCTGTTTTTT.

The chain joins TRBV11-2 to TRBJ1-1; 8 bases agree with TRBD1. Germline V CDR1 and CDR2: SGHAT, FQNNGV. The CDR3 runs 12 residues. V was clipped by 4 bases and J by 11 bases; unmatched bases: 6. In nucleotides, the CDR3 is TGTGCCAGCAGCTCGGCGGACAGGGTGGCTTTCTTT. Its protein product is CASSSADRVAFF.